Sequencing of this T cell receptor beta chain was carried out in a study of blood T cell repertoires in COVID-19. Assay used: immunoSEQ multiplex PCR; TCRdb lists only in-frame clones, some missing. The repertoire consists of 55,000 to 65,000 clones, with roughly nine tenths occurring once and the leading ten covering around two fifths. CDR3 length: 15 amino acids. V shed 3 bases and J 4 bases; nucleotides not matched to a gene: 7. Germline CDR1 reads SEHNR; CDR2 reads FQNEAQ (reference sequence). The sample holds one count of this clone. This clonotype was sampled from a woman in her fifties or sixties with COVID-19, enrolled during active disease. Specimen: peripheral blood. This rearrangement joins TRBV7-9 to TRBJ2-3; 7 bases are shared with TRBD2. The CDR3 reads CASSFGGFYPDTQYF. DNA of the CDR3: TGTGCCAGCAGCTTCGGGGGGTTTTATCCAGATACGCAGTATTTT. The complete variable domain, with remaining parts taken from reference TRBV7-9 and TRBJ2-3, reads DTGVSQNPRHKITKRGQNVTFRCDPISEHNRLYWYRQTLGQGPEFLTYFQNEAQLEKSRLLSDRFSAERPKGSFSTLEIQRTEQGDSAMYLCASSFGGFYPDTQYFGPGTRLTVL.